Detailed here is one T cell receptor (beta chain). What it recognizes is unknown. The junction departs from the called germline gene at one end, perhaps through a read error. This sample is part of a study of blood T cells in healthy people across ages. The sample, approximately 10 milliliters of peripheral blood, was drawn from each donor. The use of a sample-barcoded 5' primer and a J-beta primer mix characterized a second PCR of about 7 to 12 cycles. Each cDNA molecule carried a tag from a template-switch adaptor that contained 12 random nucleotides. TCRdb recomputed calls from the 5' RACE reads with MiXCR, one row per CDR3 protein. Here the sample spans about 2 million distinct CDR3 sequences, approximately 50% being singletons. Overall study results and limits: Expanded clonotype changes were possibly confounded by unknown donor CMV status.

The source of this sequence is a woman aged 40 to 50 in good health. Sequencing was done on a sample of blood.

CDR3 in DNA: TGTGCTAGTGGTTTGGGATGGGACAGGGTTAATGAGCGGTACTTC. Translating it yields CASGLGWDRVNERYF. The V call is TRBV12-5, the J call TRBJ2-7, with 9 bases identical to TRBD1. CDR1 LGHNT and CDR2 FRNRAP come from the germline V gene. This CDR3 comprises 15 residues.